What follows are 9 T cell receptor beta chains derived from one specimen sequenced in a study of cytomegalovirus exposure and HLA in healthy donors (dated by TCRdb to 2016 to 2017). The library was obtained by the immunoSEQ multiplex PCR assay. A mixture of 60 forward primers for TCR Vbeta segments and 13 reverse primers for TCR Jbeta segments was used in the multiplex PCR. Sourced from immuneACCESS, this table was stored by TCRdb with only in-frame sequences that have V and J called. A share of the clones is absent; for the studies checked, an unresolved V gene accounts for under half, and the remainder has no known explanation. This sample comprises about 250,000 clones, around 80% of them detected only once. Clones ranked in the top ten supply about 0.29% of the sample. The sample taken for sequencing was PBMCs. These TCRs come from a girl aged 2-10 years in good health and CMV-seronegative.

This CDR3 is CASSYLEGTKFF. The CDR3 coding sequence is TGTGCCAGCAGCTACTTGGAGGGTACGAAGTTCTTC. V and J are TRBV7-9 and TRBJ2-1; TRBD2 is a possible D gene (6 bases). The CDR3 has 12 residues. Between the trimmed V and J ends, which lost 4 bases and 14 bases, there was a span of 15 bases. CDR1 is SEHNR, CDR2 FQNEAQ, per germline (reference sequence).

This clone was counted between two and nine times. The chain joins TRBV7-3 to TRBJ2-1; possibly TRBD1 for D (6 bases). Germline loops: CDR1 SGHTA, CDR2 FQGTGA. Trimming pared 5 bases from V and 9 bases from J, leaving 14 bases between. This CDR3 is built from 13 residues. CDR3 sequence: CASSTNRETEQFF. In DNA form, the CDR3 reads TGTGCCAGCAGCACAAACAGGGAAACTGAGCAGTTCTTC.

The chain carries TRBV4-1 and TRBJ2-1; 11 nucleotides match TRBD2. This CDR3 spans 18 amino acids. Germline CDR1 and CDR2: MGHRA and YSYEKL. V dropped 0 bases and J dropped 3; count of bases not matched to a gene: 7. The CDR3 DNA reads as TGCGCCAGCAGCCAAGATTCCCTAGCGGGGGGCCTCTACAATGAGCAGTTCTTC. Protein sequence: CASSQDSLAGGLYNEQFF.

A few counts support this clone. CDR3 DNA sequence: TGTGCCACCCGGGGACTAGCGGGAGATCAGGGCGAGCAGTACTTC. This sequence encodes CATRGLAGDQGEQYF. The chain links TRBV10-3 to TRBJ2-7, with 14 nucleotides matching TRBD2. V lost 10 bases, J lost 6 bases, and 11 bases stayed unmatched. Germline V gene sequence: CDR1 ENHRY, CDR2 SYGVKD. This CDR3 has 15 residues.

This chain links TRBV7-2 with TRBJ2-3; D unresolved. The germline CDR1 and CDR2 sequences are SGHTA and FQGNSA. The CDR3 spans 13 residues. Trimming pared 4 bases from V and 1 base from J, leaving 6 bases between. The CDR3: CASSSRGTDTQYF. DNA of the CDR3: TGTGCCAGCAGCTCCCGGGGCACAGATACGCAGTATTTT. The full variable domain, completed using reference TRBV7-2 and TRBJ2-3, is GAGVSQSPSNKVTEKGKDVELRCDPISGHTALYWYRQSLGQGLEFLIYFQGNSAPDKSGLPSDRFSAERTGGSVSTLTIQRTQQEDSAVYLCASSSRGTDTQYFGPGTRLTVL.

This clone showed up just a few times. The chain combines TRBV6-5 with TRBJ2-2; the D gene is possibly TRBD2 (6 bases). The CDR3 loop spans 14 amino acids. The germline V gene has CDR1 MNHEY and CDR2 SVGAGI. V was trimmed by 0 bases and J by 6 bases, leaving 8 bases between them. CDR3 sequence reads: CASSYSGGAGELFF. CDR3 nucleotide sequence: TGTGCCAGCAGTTACTCAGGAGGGGCCGGGGAGCTGTTTTTT.

The V call is TRBV4-1, the J call TRBJ2-1; TRBD2 is a possible D gene (6 bases). This CDR3 has 12 amino acids. Trimming took off 2 bases at V and 9 bases at J, with 8 bases between the two ends. Germline loops: CDR1 MGHRA, CDR2 YSYEKL. The chain's CDR3 is CASSQLGGEQFF. CDR3 DNA: TGCGCCAGCAGCCAATTGGGAGGTGAGCAGTTCTTC.

This clone was counted once. V gene TRBV9 combines with J gene TRBJ2-6, with 14 positions matching TRBD2. Trimming cost V 2 bases and J 2 bases; bases outside gene matches: 9. Looked up from germline, CDR1 is SGDLS and CDR2 is YYNGEE. The CDR3 runs 20 residues. The CDR3 DNA is TGTGCCAGCAGCGTGGCCGGGACTAGCGGGGGTACTGCTGGGGCCAACGTCCTGACTTTC. Protein sequence: CASSVAGTSGGTAGANVLTF.

The CDR3 here is CASSGPAIETQYF. The CDR3 coding sequence is TGTGCCAGCAGTGGGCCTGCAATAGAGACCCAGTACTTC. The chain is built from TRBV2 and TRBJ2-5; no clear D. CDR3 length equals 13 residues. V was clipped by 4 bases and J by 4 bases, with 10 bases between them. Germline loops: CDR1 SNHLY, CDR2 FYNNEI.